This T cell receptor (beta chain) was profiled in a study of Ad26.COV2.S vaccination and SARS-CoV-2 variants. Method: immunoSEQ multiplex PCR; TCRdb's copy keeps in-frame clones and lacks some. The table includes around 450,000 clones, around 89% detected once. The treatment is: some 19 received Ad26.COV2.S at low or high dose, single or two shots; several received placebo; per-sample allocation not given. Vaccine and placebo recipients were sampled on day 63 after the first injection. Per germline, CDR1 SQVTM and CDR2 ANQGSEA. The CDR3 contains 14 residues. Losses at the gene ends were 4 bases for V and 4 bases for J; bases not matched to a gene: 6.

The TCR originated in a person between 18 and 60 years old who received the Ad26.COV2.S COVID-19 vaccine or a placebo. This specimen consisted of peripheral blood, obtained in a trial of Ad26.COV2.S vaccine versus placebo. This chain connects TRBV29-1 to TRBJ2-3; 9 positions agree with TRBD2. The CDR3 sequence is CSVGLAGAPDTQYF. In nucleotides, the CDR3 is TGCAGCGTTGGGTTAGCGGGGGCCCCAGATACGCAGTATTTT.